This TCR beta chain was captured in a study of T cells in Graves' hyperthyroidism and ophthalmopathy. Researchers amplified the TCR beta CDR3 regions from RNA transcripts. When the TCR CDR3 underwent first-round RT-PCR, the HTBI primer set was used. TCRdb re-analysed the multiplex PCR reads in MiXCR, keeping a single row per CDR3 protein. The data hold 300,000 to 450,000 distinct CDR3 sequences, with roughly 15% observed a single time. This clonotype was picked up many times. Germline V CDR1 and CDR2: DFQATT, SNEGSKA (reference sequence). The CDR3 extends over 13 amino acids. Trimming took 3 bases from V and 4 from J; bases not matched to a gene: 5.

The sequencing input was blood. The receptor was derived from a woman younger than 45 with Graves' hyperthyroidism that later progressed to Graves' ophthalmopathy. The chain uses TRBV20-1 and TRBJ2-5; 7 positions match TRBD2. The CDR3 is CSASGGSRETQYF. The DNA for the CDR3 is TGCAGTGCTAGCGGCGGGAGTCGAGAGACCCAGTACTTC.